This entry describes one T cell receptor beta chain. RNA, once extracted, was reverse transcribed into cDNA for use as the sequencing template. Data came from immunoSEQ multiplex PCR; TCRdb stores just in-frame clones and leaves some out. This sample has under 9,000 clones, with approximately 70% found just once. The sample belongs to a study of CD8+ T cells in alopecia areata. The CDR3 runs to 16 residues. Looked up from germline, CDR1 is SGHRS and CDR2 is YFSETQ. Trimming removed 5 bases from V and 1 base from J; junction bases left unmatched: 7. Several patients' CD4+ populations were sorted into CD25+CD127- cells.

Source material: CD4+ Tregs sorted from blood. The sequence came from a human donor with alopecia areata. The chain recombines TRBV5-1 with TRBJ2-2, with 8 bases that match TRBD1. The chain's CDR3 is CASRSRQGRNTGELFF. DNA of the CDR3: TGCGCCAGCAGATCTAGACAGGGGAGGAACACCGGGGAGCTGTTTTTT.